Below are 28 T cell receptor beta chains sequenced from a single sample in a study of T cells in Graves' hyperthyroidism and ophthalmopathy. Template material for amplifying TCR beta CDR3 regions consisted of RNA transcripts. TCR CDR3 underwent first-round RT-PCR with the HTBI primer set. MiXCR, run by TCRdb on the multiplex PCR reads, gives a single entry per CDR3 protein. The sample contains about 300,000 distinct CDR3 sequences, approximately 15% of which appear only once. Sequences were obtained from blood. The receptors were sampled from a man aged 30-40 years with Graves' hyperthyroidism.

In this sample, this clonotype turned up many times. The J gene is TRBJ2-1, the V gene TRBV3-1, with D possibly TRBD2 on 6 matching bases. This CDR3 contains 15 residues. V was cut by 0 bases and J by 8 bases, with 14 bases left in between. The germline CDR1 and CDR2 sequences are LGHDT and YNNKEL (reference sequence). The CDR3 DNA reads TGTGCCAGCAGCCAAGAAGTCACTAGCTTCGATGAGCAGTTCTTC. It encodes CASSQEVTSFDEQFF.

V and J are TRBV7-2 and TRBJ2-2; TRBD2 matches 14 bases. CDR1 and CDR2 (germline): SGHTA, FQGNSA. The CDR3 extends over 15 amino acids. After removal of 10 bases from V and 5 bases from J, the junction contained 6 bases not matched to a gene. This CDR3 reads CATPGLAGGTGELFF. In DNA, the CDR3 is TGTGCCACACCCGGACTAGCGGGAGGTACCGGGGAGCTGTTTTTT.

The table lists this clonotype with many counts. V gene TRBV6-1 combines with J gene TRBJ1-4, with 7 positions matching TRBD1. The CDR3 loop spans 18 amino acids. Unmatched junction bases numbered 18, after V lost 5 bases and J lost 6 bases. Germline CDR1 and CDR2: MNHNS and SASEGT. The CDR3 region is CASSSQRVQGEGYEKLFF. CDR3 nucleotides: TGTGCCAGCAGTTCGCAAAGAGTCCAGGGGGAAGGTTATGAAAAACTGTTTTTT.

This clonotype was counted many times. This chain joins TRBV7-2 and TRBJ2-1, with 7 bases that match TRBD2. The CDR3 runs to 14 residues. The V gene end was trimmed by 3 bases and the J gene end by 5 bases; junction bases not matched to a gene: 4. The V gene's germline CDR1 is SGHTA and CDR2 FQGNSA. This CDR3 is CASSLSSGNNEQFF. In nucleotides, the CDR3 is TGTGCCAGCAGCTTGTCTAGCGGAAACAATGAGCAGTTCTTC.

The sample holds many counts of this clonotype. The chain uses TRBV12-3 or TRBV12-4 and TRBJ1-4; D uncertain. The CDR3 runs 13 residues. With 1 base removed from V and 8 bases from J, the gap between germline ends came to 8 bases. The CDR3 protein is CASSLGTNEKLFF. DNA of the CDR3: TGTGCCAGCAGTTTAGGGACGAACGAAAAACTGTTTTTT.

This clonotype was seen many times. The CDR3 sequence is CASSLVADGNTEAFF. Here the CDR3 DNA reads TGCGCCAGCAGCTTGGTCGCGGATGGGAACACTGAAGCTTTCTTT. The rearrangement links TRBV5-1 to TRBJ1-1; D not resolved. The CDR3 consists of 15 residues. V was pared by 0 bases and J by 1 base, with 10 bases between. Germline CDR1 SGHRS, CDR2 YFSETQ.

This chain uses TRBV19 with TRBJ2-7; 13 nucleotides align to TRBD2. J lost 6 bases, V lost 5 bases, and 16 bases had no gene match. The CDR3 sequence is 18 residues long. The V gene's germline CDR1 is LNHDA and CDR2 SQIVND (reference sequence). The DNA for the CDR3 is TGTGCCAGTAGTCTGACCGGACTAGCGGGAGTTCTACTGGGCGAGCAGTACTTC. Translation: CASSLTGLAGVLLGEQYF.

This rearrangement joins TRBV10-3 to TRBJ1-1; D uncertain. Trimming took off 4 bases at V and 4 bases at J, with 19 bases between the two ends. Germline CDR1 ENHRY, CDR2 SYGVKD. The CDR3 consists of 16 residues. The CDR3, as DNA: TGTGCCATCAGTGGAGCCATACAGTCATCCCCCACTGAAGCTTTCTTT. Translated: CAISGAIQSSPTEAFF.

At least ten counts were recorded for this clonotype. The gene calls are TRBV20-1 and TRBJ2-5, with D possibly called TRBD1 or TRBD2 (5 bases each). Germline V gene lookup returns CDR1 DFQATT and CDR2 SNEGSKA (reference sequence). The CDR3 is 11 residues long. V gave up 4 bases and J gave up 5 bases, with 8 bases separating them. The CDR3 protein is CSATGTETQYF. The CDR3 region has the DNA TGCAGTGCTACCGGGACGGAGACCCAGTACTTC.

The table lists this clonotype with many counts. The rearrangement uses TRBV25-1 and TRBJ1-5; no clear D. This CDR3 spans 16 amino acids. CDR1 and CDR2 from the germline V gene are MGHDK and SYGVNS. V was shortened by 4 bases and J by 1 base, with 14 bases between the two germline ends. The CDR3 nucleotides are TGTGCCAGCAGTGGTGGGCGGGGTTGGAGCAATCAGCCCCAGCATTTT. Residues: CASSGGRGWSNQPQHF.

The chain joins TRBV20-1 to TRBJ2-3, with D tentatively TRBD2 (5 bases). CDR1 DFQATT and CDR2 SNEGSKA come from the germline V gene (reference sequence). V shed 8 bases and J shed 0 bases, with 18 bases lying between them. This CDR3 is 15 amino acids long. The CDR3 region has the DNA TGCAGTACTCCCACTCTAGCTTCCAGCACAGATACGCAGTATTTT. It is translated as CSTPTLASSTDTQYF.

This sequence joins TRBV20-1 and TRBJ2-3, with D unresolved. The CDR3 spans 12 residues. V lost 5 bases and J lost 5, with 11 bases in between. CDR1 is DFQATT, CDR2 SNEGSKA, per germline (reference sequence). Here the CDR3 DNA reads TGCAGTGCTCACGACCATGAAGATACGCAGTATTTT. Translation gives CSAHDHEDTQYF.

In its sample, this clonotype was seen many times. The rearrangement links TRBV20-1 to TRBJ2-5; a weak D match, TRBD2 (6 bases). The V and J ends lost 7 bases and 8 bases respectively, with 23 bases between them. CDR1 and CDR2 from the germline V gene are DFQATT and SNEGSKA (reference sequence). The length of the CDR3 is 14 residues. CDR3 sequence: CSVNRREDGDTQYF. For the CDR3, the DNA is TGCAGTGTCAACCGCAGGGAGGATGGAGATACCCAGTACTTC.

Ten or more counts support this clonotype. This chain joins TRBV12-3 or TRBV12-4 and TRBJ2-7, with D possibly TRBD2 on 5 matching bases. V lost 6 bases, J lost 2 bases, and 14 bases lay in between. This CDR3 has 14 residues. CDR3 in amino acids: CASSPEDSPYEQYF. The CDR3 DNA sequence: TGTGCCAGCAGCCCGGAGGATTCCCCCTACGAGCAGTACTTC.

This clonotype was detected ten times or more. J is TRBJ1-1 and V is TRBV6-1, with a tentative D call TRBD1 (5 bases). CDR1 MNHNS and CDR2 SASEGT come from the germline V gene. The CDR3 is 14 residues long. V was pared by 7 bases and J by 4 bases, with 16 bases between. The DNA of the CDR3 is TGTGCCAGCACCATCTACCTGGGGGGCACTGAAGCTTTCTTT. Translation: CASTIYLGGTEAFF.

This clonotype appeared a few times. The V and J genes are TRBV7-9 and TRBJ1-6; unclear D gene. The CDR3 has 13 amino acids. V lost 8 bases, J lost 10 bases, and 15 bases lay in between. Germline V gene sequence: CDR1 SEHNR, CDR2 FQNEAQ (reference sequence). The CDR3: CASLGPAESPLHF. The CDR3 region has the DNA TGTGCCAGCCTTGGTCCGGCGGAGTCACCCCTCCACTTT.

As to this clonotype: This may be a read error: a much more frequent sequence differs by one nucleotide. Because the CDR3 is missing its conserved closing phenylalanine or tryptophan, this is likely a read error. The rearrangement links TRBV20-1 to TRBJ2-3, with TRBD1 matching over 7 bases. The CDR3 spans 13 residues. In germline, CDR1 is DFQATT, CDR2 SNEGSKA (reference sequence). The CDR3 region is CSLRDRGTDTQYL. CDR3 nucleotide sequence: TGCAGCCTACGAGACAGGGGCACAGATACGCAGTATCTT.

The table lists this clonotype with many counts. The rearrangement joins TRBV5-4 to TRBJ2-1; D is ambiguous. CDR3 length equals 13 residues. V was cut by 1 base and J by 3 bases, with 5 bases left in between. Germline V gives CDR1 SGHNT, CDR2 YYREEE (reference sequence). CDR3 region: CASSLTIYNEQFF. CDR3 nucleotides: TGTGCCAGCAGCTTGACTATCTACAATGAGCAGTTCTTC.

This clonotype showed up many times. The gene calls are TRBV2 and TRBJ2-7; 8 nucleotides line up with TRBD2. V was pared by 8 bases and J by 5 bases, with 17 bases of the junction left unmatched. The germline gives CDR1 SNHLY, CDR2 FYNNEI. This CDR3 comprises 16 residues. The CDR3 DNA follows: TGTGCCAGCCGTAATGGAGCGGGAGATCTCGGTAACGAGCAGTACTTC. It encodes CASRNGAGDLGNEQYF. The full variable domain, with the rest looked up from reference TRBV2 and TRBJ2-7, is EPEVTQTPSHQVTQMGQEVILRCVPISNHLYFYWYRQILGQKVEFLVSFYNNEISEKSEIFDDQFSVERPDGSNFTLKIRSTKLEDSAMYFCASRNGAGDLGNEQYFGPGTRLTVT.

The chain carries TRBV24-1 and TRBJ2-7; weak D call: TRBD2 (5 bases). Germline lookup yields CDR1 KGHDR and CDR2 SFDVKD. V lost 3 bases and J lost 7, with 21 bases in between. This CDR3 spans 16 amino acids. The CDR3 DNA reads TGTGCCACCAGTGATGGTGGCCGACGGGCCACGGGGGAGCAGTACTTC. Translated: CATSDGGRRATGEQYF.

This clonotype was recorded many times. The chain is built from TRBV7-2 and TRBJ2-1, with a tentative D call TRBD2 (5 bases). Germline CDR1 and CDR2: SGHTA and FQGNSA. This CDR3 comprises 12 residues. V was clipped by 5 bases and J by 7 bases, with 9 bases between them. In DNA, the CDR3 is TGTGCCAGCAGCCCTAAGCGGAATGAGCAGTTCTTC. This sequence encodes CASSPKRNEQFF. Filled out from reference TRBV7-2 and TRBJ2-1, the complete variable domain reads GAGVSQSPSNKVTEKGKDVELRCDPISGHTALYWYRQSLGQGLEFLIYFQGNSAPDKSGLPSDRFSAERTGGSVSTLTIQRTQQEDSAVYLCASSPKRNEQFFGPGTRLTVL.

CDR3 residues: CASSEDVLLAGGRDEQFF. DNA of the CDR3: TGTGCCAGCAGTGAAGACGTACTACTAGCGGGGGGCCGGGATGAGCAGTTCTTC. The chain recombines TRBV6-1 with TRBJ2-1; TRBD2 agrees at 12 bases. J lost 8 bases, V lost 1 base, and 12 bases had no gene match. This CDR3 is built from 18 residues. From germline, CDR1 is MNHNS and CDR2 SASEGT.

This clonotype was counted between two and nine times. The chain links TRBV3-1 to TRBJ2-2; the D is unclear. From germline, CDR1 is LGHDT and CDR2 YNNKEL (reference sequence). Trimming cost V 4 bases and J 5 bases, with 8 bases left between them. CDR3 size: 13 residues. The DNA of the CDR3 is TGTGCCAGCAGCCCCACAGTAACCGGGGAGCTGTTTTTT. Amino acid sequence: CASSPTVTGELFF. The whole variable domain, filled in from reference TRBV3-1 and TRBJ2-2, reads DTAVSQTPKYLVTQMGNDKSIKCEQNLGHDTMYWYKQDSKKFLKIMFSYNNKELIINETVPNRFSPKSPDKAHLNLHINSLELGDSAVYFCASSPTVTGELFFGEGSRLTVL.

This clonotype was seen repeatedly, ten times or more. This chain connects TRBV28 to TRBJ2-7, with D perhaps given as TRBD1 or TRBD2 (7 bases each). In germline, CDR1 is MDHEN, CDR2 SYDVKM. Trimming cost V 8 bases and J 2 bases, with 19 bases left between them. CDR3 length: 15 residues. CDR3 sequence (DNA): TGTGCCAGCGTAGCAGGGGGGGGGGAACCCTACGAGCAGTACTTC. It specifies CASVAGGGEPYEQYF.

This clonotype was counted between two and nine times. The chain has TRBV7-3 and TRBJ2-2; TRBD2 is a possible D gene (5 bases). Germline lookup yields CDR1 SGHTA and CDR2 FQGTGA. This CDR3 spans 15 amino acids. Trimming shortened V by 5 bases and J by 2 bases, and 12 bases separated the two germline ends. The CDR3 coding sequence is TGTGCCAGCAGCCCAACACTAGAAAACACCGGGGAGCTGTTTTTT. It yields the protein CASSPTLENTGELFF.

This clonotype was observed at least ten times. This chain joins TRBV2 and TRBJ2-1, with 13 bases identical to TRBD2. This CDR3 has 15 amino acids. The V and J ends lost 5 bases and 10 bases, in that order; junction bases with no gene match: 8. CDR1 and CDR2 from the germline V gene are SNHLY and FYNNEI. In DNA, the CDR3 is TGTGCCAGCAGTTTCTCCGGGACTAGCGGGGACGAGCAGTTCTTC. As protein: CASSFSGTSGDEQFF.

At least ten counts were recorded for this clonotype. This chain uses TRBV7-9 with TRBJ1-1; D remains ambiguous. CDR1 is SEHNR, CDR2 FQNEAQ, per germline (reference sequence). V was cut by 2 bases and J by 1 base, with 17 bases left in between. The CDR3 totals 17 residues. CDR3 loop: CASSLNLDGHPNTEAFF. CDR3 nucleotide sequence: TGTGCCAGCAGCTTAAATTTGGACGGCCACCCGAACACTGAAGCTTTCTTT.

The V call is TRBV29-1, the J call TRBJ2-3; D may be TRBD2 (5 bases). This CDR3 region has 12 residues. Germline CDR1 is SQVTM and CDR2 is ANQGSEA. V was cut by 6 bases and J by 7 bases, with 14 bases left in between. The CDR3 here is CSVISDGNTQYF. DNA for the CDR3: TGCAGCGTAATCTCCGACGGGAATACGCAGTATTTT.